The T cell receptor beta chain under discussion was sequenced for a study of blood T cell repertoires in COVID-19. About the research overall: T cells, B-cell-depleted T cells, or PBMCs provided the cDNA or gDNA that served as material.

The CDR3 is made up of 15 amino acids. J gave up 11 bases and V 0 bases, and 11 bases lay outside the gene matches. CDR1 is SGHAT, CDR2 FQNNGV, per germline. The data were produced by immunoSEQ multiplex PCR, yet TCRdb's version contains in-frame clones alone and is incomplete. The profile shows 300,000 to 400,000 clones, roughly 87% of them singletons. This clonotype originated in a man aged 30 to 39 with COVID-19, enrolled during active disease. The sample was peripheral blood. This chain joins TRBV11-2 and TRBJ1-1; TRBD1 agrees at 8 bases. The CDR3 region has the DNA TGTGCCAGCAGCTTAGATTGGCGACAGGGGAGAGGGGCTTTCTTT. This gives the protein CASSLDWRQGRGAFF.